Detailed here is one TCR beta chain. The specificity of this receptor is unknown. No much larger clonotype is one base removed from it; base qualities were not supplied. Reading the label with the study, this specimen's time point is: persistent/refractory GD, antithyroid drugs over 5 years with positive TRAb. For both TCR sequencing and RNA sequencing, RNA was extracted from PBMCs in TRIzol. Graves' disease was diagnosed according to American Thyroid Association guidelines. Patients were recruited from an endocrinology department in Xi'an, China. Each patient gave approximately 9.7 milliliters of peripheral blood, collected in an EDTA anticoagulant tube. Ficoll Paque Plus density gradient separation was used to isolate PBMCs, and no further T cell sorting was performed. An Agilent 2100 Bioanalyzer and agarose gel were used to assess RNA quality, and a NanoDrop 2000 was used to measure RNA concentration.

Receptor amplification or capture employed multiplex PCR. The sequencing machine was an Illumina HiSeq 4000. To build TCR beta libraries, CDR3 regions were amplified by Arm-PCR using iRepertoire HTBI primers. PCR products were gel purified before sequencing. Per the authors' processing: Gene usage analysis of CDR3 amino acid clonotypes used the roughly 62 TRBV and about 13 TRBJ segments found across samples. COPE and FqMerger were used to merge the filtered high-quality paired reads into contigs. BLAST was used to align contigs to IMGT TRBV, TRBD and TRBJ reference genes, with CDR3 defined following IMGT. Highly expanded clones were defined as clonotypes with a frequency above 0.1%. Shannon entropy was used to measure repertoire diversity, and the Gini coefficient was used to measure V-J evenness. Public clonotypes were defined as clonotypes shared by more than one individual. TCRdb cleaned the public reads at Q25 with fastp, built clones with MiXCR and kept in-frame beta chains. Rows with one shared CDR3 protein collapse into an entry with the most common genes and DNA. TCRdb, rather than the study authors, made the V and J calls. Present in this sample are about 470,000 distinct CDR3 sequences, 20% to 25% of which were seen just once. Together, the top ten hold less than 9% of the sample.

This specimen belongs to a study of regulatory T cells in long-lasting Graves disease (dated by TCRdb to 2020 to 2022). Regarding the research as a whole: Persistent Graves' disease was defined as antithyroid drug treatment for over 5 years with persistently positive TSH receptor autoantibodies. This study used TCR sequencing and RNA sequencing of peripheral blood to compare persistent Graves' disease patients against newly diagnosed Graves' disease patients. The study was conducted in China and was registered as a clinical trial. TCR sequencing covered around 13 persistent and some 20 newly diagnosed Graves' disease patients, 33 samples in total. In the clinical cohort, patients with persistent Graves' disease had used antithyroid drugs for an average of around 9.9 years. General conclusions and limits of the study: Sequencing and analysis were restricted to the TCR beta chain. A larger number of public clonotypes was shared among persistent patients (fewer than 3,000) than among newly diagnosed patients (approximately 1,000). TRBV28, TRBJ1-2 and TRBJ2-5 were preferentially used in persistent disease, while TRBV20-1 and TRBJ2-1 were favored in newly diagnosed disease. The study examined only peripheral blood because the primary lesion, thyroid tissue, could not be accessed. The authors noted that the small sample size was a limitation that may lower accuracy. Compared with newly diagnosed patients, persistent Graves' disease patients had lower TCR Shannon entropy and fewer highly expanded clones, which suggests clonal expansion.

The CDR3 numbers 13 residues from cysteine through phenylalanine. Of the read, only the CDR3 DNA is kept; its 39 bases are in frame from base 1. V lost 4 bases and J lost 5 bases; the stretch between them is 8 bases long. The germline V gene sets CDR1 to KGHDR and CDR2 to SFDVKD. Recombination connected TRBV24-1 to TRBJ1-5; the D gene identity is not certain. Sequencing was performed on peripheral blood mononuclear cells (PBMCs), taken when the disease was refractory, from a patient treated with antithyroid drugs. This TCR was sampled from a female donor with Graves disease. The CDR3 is CATSESLHQPQHF. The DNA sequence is TGTGCCACCAGTGAATCCCTCCATCAGCCCCAGCATTTT.